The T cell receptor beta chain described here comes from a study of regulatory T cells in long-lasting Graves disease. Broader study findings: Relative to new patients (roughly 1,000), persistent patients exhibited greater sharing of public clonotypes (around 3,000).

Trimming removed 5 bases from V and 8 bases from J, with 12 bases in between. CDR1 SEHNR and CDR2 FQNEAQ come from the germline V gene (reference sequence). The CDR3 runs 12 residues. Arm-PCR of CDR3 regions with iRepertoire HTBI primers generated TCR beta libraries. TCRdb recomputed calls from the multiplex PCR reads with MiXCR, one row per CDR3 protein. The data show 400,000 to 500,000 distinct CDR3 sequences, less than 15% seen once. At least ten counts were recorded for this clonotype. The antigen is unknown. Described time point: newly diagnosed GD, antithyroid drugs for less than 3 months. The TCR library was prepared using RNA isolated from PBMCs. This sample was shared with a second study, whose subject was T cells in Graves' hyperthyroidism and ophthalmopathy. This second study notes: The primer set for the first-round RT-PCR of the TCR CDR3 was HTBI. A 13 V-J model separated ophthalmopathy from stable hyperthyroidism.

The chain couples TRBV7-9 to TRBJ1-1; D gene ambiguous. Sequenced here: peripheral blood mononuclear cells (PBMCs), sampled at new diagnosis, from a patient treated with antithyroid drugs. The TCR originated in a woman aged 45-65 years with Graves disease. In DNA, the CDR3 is TGTGCCAGCAGCCAAGATCACGGCGAAGCTTTCTTT. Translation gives CASSQDHGEAFF.